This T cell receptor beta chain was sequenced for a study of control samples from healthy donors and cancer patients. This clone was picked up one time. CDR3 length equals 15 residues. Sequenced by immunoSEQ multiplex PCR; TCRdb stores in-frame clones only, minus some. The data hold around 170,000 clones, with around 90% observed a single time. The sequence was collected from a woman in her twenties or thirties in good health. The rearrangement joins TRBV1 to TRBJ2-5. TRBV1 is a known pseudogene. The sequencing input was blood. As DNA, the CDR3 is TGCACCAGCAGCCAAGAGGGCAGGGGAGGAGAGACCCAGTACTTC. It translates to CTSSQEGRGGETQYF.